Below, one T cell receptor beta chain is given with its context. Its antigen is not identified. The PCR had 60 Vbeta and 13 Jbeta primers. Libraries were prepared by immunoSEQ multiplex PCR; TCRdb keeps only in-frame clonotypes and omits some of them. Among more than 110,000 clones listed, approximately 70% were seen once. This specimen belongs to a study of cytomegalovirus exposure and HLA in healthy donors. Study in general: In a previous analysis, 117 million unique TCR beta sequences were found from roughly 200 million T cells. Overall study findings and caveats: For most subjects, TCR beta sequences were reported to predict HLA-A and HLA-B alleles with accuracy. When analyzed later, the rates of TCR association showed variation by HLA locus, with DRB1 the most and HLA-C the fewest.

Germline V CDR1 and CDR2: SGHAT, FQNNGV. Trimming shortened V by 2 bases and J by 4 bases, and 8 bases separated the two germline ends. The CDR3 is made up of 13 amino acids. The chain employs TRBV11-2 and TRBJ1-1, with D unresolved. The sequence was collected from a woman aged 35 to 49 in good health and CMV-seronegative. Material for sequencing was PBMCs. CDR3 protein: CASSLNPGTEAFF. For the CDR3, the DNA is TGTGCCAGCAGCTTAAACCCCGGCACTGAAGCTTTCTTT. Full variable domain (missing parts from reference TRBV11-2 and TRBJ1-1): EAGVAQSPRYKIIEKRQSVAFWCNPISGHATLYWYQQILGQGPKLLIQFQNNGVVDDSQLPKDRFSAERLKGVDSTLKIQPAKLEDSAVYLCASSLNPGTEAFFGQGTRLTVV.